Listed below are T cell receptor beta chains from one sample, sequenced in a study of blood T cell repertoires in COVID-19. Produced via immunoSEQ multiplex PCR; TCRdb's table is partial and in-frame only. The sample has 35,000 to 50,000 clones; 55% to 75% are singletons. The sample was peripheral blood. Receptors originate from an elderly man with acute or convalescent COVID-19. CDR3s include the opening cysteine and the closing phenylalanine or tryptophan. The D gene is left open where the match is weak. The size of a clone is reported for some rows only, either as once, few or many, or as a class for expanded clones.

clone_size	d_call	v_call	j_call	cdr3_aa	cdr3_nt
-	-	TRBV6-5	TRBJ2-5	CASTMAGHQETQYF	TGTGCCAGCACCATGGCGGGGCATCAAGAGACCCAGTACTTC
-	TRBD2	TRBV7-9	TRBJ2-3	CASSSARRGGLDTQYF	TGTGCCAGCAGCTCCGCTAGGCGGGGGGGCCTAGATACGCAGTATTTT
-	TRBD2	TRBV11-2	TRBJ2-7	CASSLEGSSGRIVTYEQYF	TGTGCCAGCAGCTTAGAGGGATCTAGCGGGAGGATTGTTACCTACGAGCAGTACTTC
-	-	TRBV5-1	TRBJ1-3	CASSLGGFSGNTIYF	TGCGCCAGCAGCTTGGGAGGTTTCTCTGGAAACACCATATATTTT
few	-	TRBV6-5	TRBJ1-4	CASSQDNLGEKLFF	TGTGCCAGCAGCCAGGACAACCTGGGTGAAAAACTGTTTTTT
-	TRBD1	TRBV5-1	TRBJ2-7	CASSRLAGGESCEQYF	TGCGCCAGCAGCCGGCTCGCAGGGGGCGAAAGCTGCGAGCAGTACTTC
-	TRBD2	TRBV5-1	TRBJ2-3	CASSKEPGEGPDTQYF	TGCGCCAGCAGCAAAGAACCCGGGGAGGGCCCAGATACGCAGTATTTT
-	TRBD2	TRBV4-1	TRBJ2-1	CASSQAGGPVNEQFF	TGCGCCAGCAGCCAAGCGGGAGGGCCTGTCAATGAGCAGTTCTTC
-	-	TRBV14	TRBJ1-1	CASSQDRNTEAFF	TGTGCCAGCAGCCAAGATAGGAACACTGAAGCTTTCTTT
-	-	TRBV7-8	TRBJ1-1	CASSRTRDTEAFF	TGTGCCAGCAGTCGAACCAGGGACACTGAAGCTTTCTTT
-	-	TRBV18	TRBJ2-5	CASSQLPRVETQYF	TGTGCCAGCTCACAATTACCCAGGGTCGAGACCCAGTACTTC
-	-	TRBV5-4	TRBJ2-3	CASSFKRSTDTQYF	TGTGCCAGCAGCTTCAAGCGAAGCACAGATACGCAGTATTTT
-	-	TRBV6-1	TRBJ2-7	CASSDPLRYEQYF	TGTGCCAGCAGTGACCCCCTCCGTTACGAGCAGTACTTC
-	-	TRBV9	TRBJ1-4	CASSAPNEKLFF	TGTGCCAGCAGCGCCCCAAATGAAAAACTGTTTTTT
-	TRBD1	TRBV30	TRBJ1-6	CAWSEGGRSPLHF	TGTGCCTGGAGTGAAGGGGGCAGATCACCCCTCCACTTT
many	TRBD2	TRBV19	TRBJ2-3	CASSLLAETDTQYF	TGTGCCAGTAGTCTCCTAGCGGAGACAGATACGCAGTATTTT
-	-	TRBV5-5	TRBJ1-3	CASSLMGGDGNTIYF	TGTGCCAGCAGCTTGATGGGGGGTGATGGAAACACCATATATTTT
few	-	TRBV6-1	TRBJ2-1	CASSEAVTGENNEQFF	TGTGCCAGCAGTGAAGCGGTCACAGGAGAGAACAATGAGCAGTTCTTC
once	-	TRBV5-1	TRBJ1-5	CASSSGLNQPQHF	TGCGCCAGCAGCTCAGGGCTCAATCAGCCCCAGCATTTT
few	-	TRBV19	TRBJ2-6	CASKPTGTGANVLTF	TGTGCCAGCAAGCCCACAGGAACTGGGGCCAACGTCCTGACTTTC
many	-	TRBV10-2	TRBJ2-3	CASSEPGDTDTQYF	TGCGCCAGCAGTGAGCCGGGAGATACAGATACGCAGTATTTT
-	-	TRBV7-9	TRBJ2-3	CASSLDARGGTDTQYF	TGTGCCAGCAGCTTAGATGCGCGGGGCGGCACAGATACGCAGTATTTT